This T cell receptor (beta chain) originates from a study of cytomegalovirus exposure and HLA in healthy donors. Study-wide points: After further analysis at a later stage, around 17,000 TCR beta sequences were associated with HLA alleles at 0.05 false discovery rate. Association of a missense DCLRE1C variant with TCR beta V- and J-gene trimming was reported in a later analysis.

Turning to this clone: Its antigen is not known.

The CDR3 is 14 residues long. CDR1 and CDR2 (germline): MNHNS, SASEGT. Deletions cut 5 bases from V and 3 bases from J, with 10 bases between. 13 Jbeta primers and 60 Vbeta primers were used for the PCR. Sequenced by immunoSEQ multiplex PCR; TCRdb stores in-frame clones only, minus some. The table lists hundreds of thousands of clones, about 75% of them singletons. The chain recombines TRBV6-1 with TRBJ2-2; D is uncertain. The sequenced material came from PBMCs. The TCR comes from a man aged 18 to 35 in good health and CMV-seronegative. The CDR3 here is CASSSLGDTGELFF. In DNA, the CDR3 is TGTGCCAGCAGTTCTTTGGGCGACACCGGGGAGCTGTTTTTT.